The entry below gives a single T cell receptor (beta chain) sequence along with its context. What it binds is unknown. This entry belongs to a study of breast tumors, draining lymph nodes, adjacent tissues. V lost 2 bases and J lost 0; bases outside the gene matches: 13. The CDR3 has 19 residues. TCRdb itself ran the multiplex PCR reads through MiXCR, one entry per CDR3 protein. The sample contains 270,000 or so distinct CDR3 sequences, over 25% of which appear only once. The lymph nodes were axillary draining lymph nodes from breast cancer patients. Study observations and caveats: Tumor repertoires ranked between lymph nodes and nontumor tissue in diversity, with V and J gene preferences. The data were judged consistent with most tumor T cells coming from lymph node and expanding in tumor.

The chain is built from TRBV6-7 and TRBJ2-5; 9 nucleotides align to TRBD2. TRBV6-7 is annotated as an ORF whose role is uncertain. Sequenced sample: axillary lymph node tissue. This TCR was recovered from a female donor with breast cancer. Some clones in this sample may be carry-over from other donors' samples. The CDR3 loop reads CASSYPTLKTSGNQETQYF. The CDR3 region has the DNA TGTGCCAGCAGTTACCCGACCCTAAAGACTAGCGGAAACCAAGAGACCCAGTACTTC.